The source of this T cell receptor beta chain is a study of OX40 agonist ivuxolimab in advanced cancers. Study details: Ivuxolimab, an antibody that agonizes OX40 (CD134), was administered to the patients. The study's findings and limits: People who partly responded at 0.1-3.0 mg/kg had some of the least clonal expansion seen. The average count of expanded clones was higher among CD8+ T cells than among CD4+.

With respect to this clone: As yet, its antigen is unknown.

The repertoire was sequenced with immunoSEQ multiplex PCR; TCRdb's copy has only in-frame clones and lacks some. There are tens of thousands of clones in the sample; approximately 91% occur only once, and over 10% lies in the top ten. V dropped 6 bases and J dropped 3; count of bases not matched to a gene: 8. Per germline, CDR1 SGHRS and CDR2 YFSETQ. This CDR3 contains 15 residues. Here the sequenced sample was CD4+ or CD8+ T cells sorted from blood, taken in a trial of the OX40 agonist ivuxolimab. The chain joins TRBV5-1 to TRBJ2-7, with TRBD1 matching 11 bases. The TCR sequence derives from an adult with an advanced solid tumor such as melanoma, head and neck, liver or kidney cancer. The CDR3 DNA reads TGCGCCAGCACCGGGACAGGGGGAAACAACTACGAGCAGTACTTC. It yields the protein CASTGTGGNNYEQYF.